The sequence of this T cell receptor beta chain was determined in a study of blood T cell repertoires in COVID-19. Study details: Samples taken during acute and convalescent COVID-19 were collected in the United States, Italy and Spain. PBMCs, B-cell-depleted T cells, or T cells were the source of the cDNA or gDNA that made up the material.

The method was immunoSEQ multiplex PCR; TCRdb's version includes in-frame clones alone and lacks a portion of them. In the table there are about 140,000 clones, roughly 90% of which are singletons. This CDR3 contains 15 residues. Trimming removed 0 bases at V and 4 bases at J, with 13 bases between. Germline CDR1 and CDR2: SGDLS and YYNGEE. The sample taken for sequencing was peripheral blood. The origin of this receptor is a human donor with COVID-19, enrolled during active disease. The donor label of this sample is uncertain. The chain employs TRBV9 and TRBJ1-1, with D tentatively TRBD1 (6 bases). CDR3 DNA: TGTGCCAGCAGCGTAGACCAGGGGCGGGCCACTGAAGCTTTCTTT. Translated: CASSVDQGRATEAFF.